The 11 T cell receptor beta chains presented below share a single source sample, sequenced in a study of post-analysis software for immune sequencing data. Overall study findings and caveats: Higher frequency in patients than in controls was seen for five TRBV segments, with TRBV5-6, TRBV5-1 and TRBV20-1 among them.

Prepared TCR beta cDNA libraries contained unique molecular identifiers. TCRdb used MiXCR to reprocess the PCR reads, holding one entry per CDR3 protein. This table has around 400,000 distinct CDR3 sequences, less than 40% appearing once. These receptors lack a known antigen. Input material: blood. These receptors came from a girl between 5 and 17 years old with multiple sclerosis.

A few counts support this clonotype. The CDR3 sequence: CASNGGIHQPQHF. DNA of the CDR3: TGTGCCAGCAATGGGGGCATACATCAGCCCCAGCATTTT. The rearrangement links TRBV28 to TRBJ1-5, with D possibly being TRBD1 (6 bases). Germline CDR1 and CDR2: MDHEN and SYDVKM. V was cut by 7 bases and J by 5 bases, with 12 bases left in between. The CDR3 loop spans 13 amino acids.

The V gene is TRBV15, the J gene TRBJ2-5; D unclear. This CDR3 is 12 amino acids long. Trimming stripped 2 bases from V and 5 bases from J, with 6 bases between. Germline V gives CDR1 LNHNV, CDR2 YYDKDF (reference sequence). CDR3 nucleotides: TGTGCCACCAGCAGACCGATCGAGACCCAGTACTTC. Residues: CATSRPIETQYF.

The chain couples TRBV29-1 to TRBJ1-2, with D possibly matching TRBD1 (5 bases). This CDR3 comprises 16 residues. V lost 0 bases to trimming and J lost 0 bases, with 14 bases between them. CDR1 is SQVTM, CDR2 ANQGSEA, per germline. CDR3 sequence reads: CSVEDPGQTSNYGYTF. The CDR3 DNA reads as TGCAGCGTTGAAGATCCGGGGCAGACATCTAACTATGGCTACACCTTC.

The sample holds a few counts of this clonotype. The CDR3 sequence: CASSPGTSGGPLNEQFF. The CDR3 DNA is TGTGCCAGCAGCCCTGGGACTAGCGGGGGCCCACTTAATGAGCAGTTCTTC. The chain employs TRBV3-1 and TRBJ2-1; 14 positions agree with TRBD2. After removal of 4 bases from V and 7 bases from J, the junction contained 9 bases not matched to a gene. The V gene's germline CDR1 is LGHDT and CDR2 YNNKEL (reference sequence). The CDR3 length is 17 residues.

This sequence joins TRBV5-6 and TRBJ2-3; no clear D. V shed 4 bases and J shed 0 bases, with 21 bases lying between them. The germline CDR1 and CDR2 sequences are SGHDT and YYEEEE. The CDR3 is 18 residues long. CDR3 amino acids: CASSRPSLSLSSTDTQYF. CDR3 in DNA: TGTGCCAGCAGCCGCCCAAGCCTTAGTCTCTCTAGCACAGATACGCAGTATTTT.

The chain carries TRBV9 and TRBJ2-1; 9 nucleotides align to TRBD1. From germline, CDR1 is SGDLS and CDR2 YYNGEE. The J segment lost 4 bases and the V segment lost 4 bases, leaving 6 bases of the junction unmatched. This CDR3 has 15 amino acids. The CDR3 coding sequence is TGTGCCAGCAGCAAACGACAGGGGGATTACAATGAGCAGTTCTTC. Translated, it gives CASSKRQGDYNEQFF. The whole variable domain, filled in from reference TRBV9 and TRBJ2-1, reads DSGVTQTPKHLITATGQRVTLRCSPRSGDLSVYWYQQSLDQGLQFLIQYYNGEERAKGNILERFSAQQFPDLHSELNLSSLELGDSALYFCASSKRQGDYNEQFFGPGTRLTVL.

This clonotype was picked up many times. The rearrangement links TRBV12-3 or TRBV12-4 to TRBJ2-4; D gene uncertain. This CDR3 is 12 amino acids long. Trimming removed 4 bases from V and 7 bases from J, with 8 bases in between. For the CDR3, the DNA is TGTGCCAGCAGTTCCCCAGACAACATTCAGTACTTC. It encodes CASSSPDNIQYF.

This CDR3 reads CASSSGLVFNEQFF. CDR3 nucleotides: TGTGCCAGCAGCTCGGGACTAGTTTTCAATGAGCAGTTCTTC. The gene calls are TRBV7-6 and TRBJ2-1, with 8 positions matching TRBD2. This CDR3 is built from 14 residues. Germline loops: CDR1 SGHVS, CDR2 FNYEAQ. With V trimmed by 4 bases and J by 6 bases, 5 bases remained unmatched.

In its sample, this clonotype was seen a few times. The chain joins TRBV7-3 to TRBJ2-1; D is undetermined. The germline V and J ends were trimmed by 5 bases and 0 bases, with 8 bases remaining between them. There are 14 residues in the CDR3. CDR1 and CDR2 (germline): SGHTA, FQGTGA. The CDR3 loop is CASSPTRSYNEQFF. As DNA, the CDR3 is TGTGCCAGCAGCCCCACTCGCTCCTACAATGAGCAGTTCTTC.

The chain carries TRBV20-1 and TRBJ2-3, with D unclear. Germline V gene data show CDR1 as DFQATT and CDR2 as SNEGSKA (reference sequence). The CDR3 is 14 residues long. Trimming stripped 1 base from V and 6 bases from J, with 14 bases between. The CDR3 nucleotides are TGCAGTGCTAGAGTATCAGTTCCTAGGGATACGCAGTATTTT. Encoded protein: CSARVSVPRDTQYF.

The chain is built from TRBV5-1 and TRBJ2-1, with D unresolved. The CDR3 runs 15 residues. The V gene lost 3 bases and the J gene lost 0 bases, with 10 bases spanning the gap. The V gene's germline CDR1 is SGHRS and CDR2 YFSETQ. Here the CDR3 reads CASSSGAPSYNEQFF. CDR3 coding DNA: TGCGCCAGCAGCTCTGGAGCGCCCTCCTACAATGAGCAGTTCTTC.